This TCR beta chain was obtained from a study of blood T cell repertoires in COVID-19. This CDR3 has 13 residues. Germline V lookup: CDR1 GTSNPN, CDR2 SVGIG (reference sequence). The V end lost 2 bases, the J end lost 2 bases, and 9 bases lay between the germline ends. TCRdb's copy holds only in-frame clones and misses some; the assay was immunoSEQ multiplex PCR. The table records tens of thousands of clones, 85% of them present only once. What was sequenced was peripheral blood. The gene calls are TRBV30 and TRBJ1-1; D is perhaps TRBD1 (5 bases). The receptor was isolated from a man aged 60 to 75 with COVID-19, enrolled during active disease. CDR3 residues: CAWSQGRNTEAFF. DNA of the CDR3: TGTGCCTGGAGTCAGGGCAGAAACACTGAAGCTTTCTTT.